This T cell receptor beta chain originates from a study of shared clonotypes between healthy human individuals. Study findings and constraints: What rarefaction showed was incomplete sorted-subset sequencing despite large depth.

CD8 cells classed as naive were CD45RO-negative and positively selected for CCR7, excluding terminally differentiated effector memory CD45RA+ cells. CDR3 length equals 12 residues. Germline V gene sequence: CDR1 SGDLS, CDR2 YYNGEE. V was clipped by 4 bases and J by 8 bases, with 7 bases between them. Concerning this clone itself: Its antigen remains unidentified.

Method: immunoSEQ multiplex PCR; TCRdb's copy keeps in-frame clones and lacks some. This sample has millions of clones, with approximately 94% found just once. Material: naive CD8+ T cells sorted from blood. This chain joins TRBV9 and TRBJ1-6; TRBD1 is a possible D gene (5 bases). The TCR comes from a young man in good health. The CDR3 loop is CASSPTDSPLHF. In DNA, the CDR3 is TGTGCCAGCAGCCCGACAGATTCACCCCTCCACTTT. Based on the CDR3 plus reference TRBV9 and TRBJ1-6, the full variable domain is DSGVTQTPKHLITATGQRVTLRCSPRSGDLSVYWYQQSLDQGLQFLIQYYNGEERAKGNILERFSAQQFPDLHSELNLSSLELGDSALYFCASSPTDSPLHFGNGTRLTVT.